Given below is one T cell receptor (beta chain) in context. These data belong to a study of blood T cell repertoires in COVID-19. Overall study: T cells, B-cell-depleted T cells, or PBMCs provided the cDNA or gDNA that served as material.

Original processing notes: Reference gene primer amplification yielded estimated nucleated cell counts. The data were produced by immunoSEQ multiplex PCR, yet TCRdb's version contains in-frame clones alone and is incomplete. V, J and clone size derive from that table, while D and trimming were established from the DNA sequence. In the table there are 140,000 or so clones, around three quarters of which are singletons. CDR1 SGHTA and CDR2 FQGNSA come from the germline V gene. Trimming at V came to 5 bases and at J to 0 bases, leaving 6 bases not matched to a gene. The length of the CDR3 is 15 residues.

The rearrangement links TRBV7-2 to TRBJ2-7; 8 bases are a match to TRBD2. The sequence derives from a man between 45 and 60 years old with active or convalescent COVID-19. The specimen was peripheral blood. The CDR3, as DNA: TGTGCCAGCAGCATCAATAGCGGGACCTCCTACGAGCAGTACTTC. It translates to CASSINSGTSYEQYF.